Following are 31 T cell receptor beta chains from one sample sequenced in a study of tissue T cells after allogeneic stem cell transplantation (dated 2022 in TCRdb). The library relied on the immunoSEQ multiplex PCR assay. TCRdb mirrors the immuneACCESS table, restricted to in-frame sequences. Some clones are absent from its copies; in checked studies, under half trace to an unresolved V gene, and the reason for the others is unknown. The sample records about 8,700 clones, roughly 44% of which are singletons. The ten most abundant clones make up 1.4% to 1.5% of the sample. This specimen's time point label, per the study, means: mouse harvest day 7 after allogeneic transplant. Each mouse graft consisted of 10^7 T-cell-depleted bone marrow cells plus 10^6 splenic CD5+ T cells and was given by tail vein injection. The specimen was skin. Receptors were obtained from a female BALB/c mouse given C57BL/6 T cells with graft-versus-host disease after an allogeneic hematopoietic cell transplant.

With respect to this clone: Gene names refer to mouse genes. The read gets to within 1 residue of the CDR3 end, and the germline J gene fills in the rest. This chain connects TRBV26 to TRBJ2-1; a weak D match, TRBD1 (6 bases). CDR1 is KGHPV, CDR2 FQNQEV, per germline (reference sequence). The CDR3 is made up of 14 amino acids. V dropped 3 bases and J dropped 3 bases, with 9 bases sitting between them. The DNA read from the CDR3 is TGTGCCAGCAGTCTCCGGGACATCTATGCTGAGCAGTTC. Amino acid sequence: CASSLRDIYAEQF. The whole CDR3 region reads CASSLRDIYAEQFF. Full variable domain (missing parts from reference TRBV26 and TRBJ2-1): NSKVIQTPRYLVKGQGQKAKMRCIPEKGHPVVFWYQQNKNNEFKFLINFQNQEVLQQIDMTEKRFSAECPSNSPCSLEIQSSEAGDSALYLCASSLRDIYAEQFFGPGTRLTVL.

Concerning this clone itself: Germline and genes: mouse. The CDR3 extends 1 residue past the end of the read, so its final part is completed from the germline J gene. This chain connects TRBV26 to TRBJ2-3; 7 positions match TRBD1. The CDR3 is made up of 15 amino acids. V trimming: 3 bases; J trimming: 0 bases; junction bases outside the gene matches: 3. CDR1 KGHPV and CDR2 FQNQEV come from the germline V gene (reference sequence). CDR3 sequence reads: CASSLQGSSAETLYF. CDR3 DNA, as far as it was read: TGTGCCAGCAGTCTACAGGGGTCTAGTGCAGAAACGCTGTAT.

In regard to this clone: Mouse germline and gene names are used. The DNA read from the CDR3 is TGTGCCAGCAGTCCGGGACTGGGGGGCGGTGCAGAAACGCTGTAT. This encodes CASSPGLGGGAETLY. The entire CDR3 protein is CASSPGLGGGAETLYF. The V gene is TRBV26, the J gene TRBJ2-3, with 12 nucleotides matching TRBD2. The DNA ends 1 residue before the CDR3 does, and the rest of the CDR3 is filled in from the germline J gene. Germline CDR1 KGHPV, CDR2 FQNQEV (reference sequence). V lost 4 bases and J lost 1; bases outside the gene matches: 3. The CDR3 is 16 residues long.

As for this clone: Genes here carry mouse names. The CDR3 goes on 1 residue after the read ends, and that part is filled in from the germline J gene. V gene TRBV26 combines with J gene TRBJ2-4; 9 positions match TRBD2. This CDR3 spans 15 amino acids. The junction had 4 bases not matched to a gene; V was cut back by 2 bases and J by 4 bases. Germline V gives CDR1 KGHPV, CDR2 FQNQEV (reference sequence). CDR3 sequence reads: CASSLNLGGKNTLYF. Partial CDR3 DNA: TGTGCCAGCAGTCTGAACCTGGGGGGGAAAAACACCTTGTAC.

This clone was detected only a few times. Genes and germline come from the mouse. The read ends 1 residue before the CDR3 terminus; that terminus is restored from the germline J gene. The chain links TRBV13-2 to TRBJ1-1; 7 bases map to TRBD1. CDR1 NNHNN and CDR2 SYGAGS come from the germline V gene (reference sequence). The CDR3 extends over 12 amino acids. After removal of 2 bases from V and 7 bases from J, the junction contained 2 bases not matched to a gene. The covered CDR3 bases are TGTGCCAGCGGTGACCGACAGGGAGAAGTCTTC. Amino acids: CASGDRQGEVF. The entire CDR3 sequence reads CASGDRQGEVFF.

Comments on this clone: The genes are named according to mouse. Coverage ceases 1 residue before the CDR3 finishes, and the germline J gene fills in the end. The chain recombines TRBV12-1 with TRBJ2-5; possible D gene TRBD1, 7 bases. This CDR3 spans 15 amino acids. Looked up from germline, CDR1 is SGHSN and CDR2 is HYEKVE. With 2 bases removed from V and 2 bases from J, the gap between germline ends came to 13 bases. Here the CDR3 reads CASSQGAPGQDTQYF. The covered CDR3 bases are TGTGCCAGCTCTCAGGGGGCGCCGGGCCAAGACACCCAGTAC.

For this clone: These gene names are mouse names. The CDR3 extends 1 residue past the end of the read, so its final part is completed from the germline J gene. V gene TRBV26 combines with J gene TRBJ1-3; a weak D match, TRBD1 (6 bases). V lost 4 bases to trimming and J lost 0 bases, with 10 bases between them. This CDR3 spans 15 amino acids. Germline CDR1 KGHPV, CDR2 FQNQEV (reference sequence). CDR3 protein: CASSRTGSSGNTLYF. The sequenced CDR3 bases are TGTGCCAGCAGTCGCACAGGGAGTTCTGGAAATACGCTCTAT.

This clone was picked up a small number of times. Gene names and germline match the mouse. Read sequence stops 1 residue before the CDR3 end, and the germline J gene provides the missing end. The rearrangement uses TRBV23 and TRBJ2-5. From germline, CDR1 is KGHTA and CDR2 FQNQQP. This CDR3 region has 14 residues. CDR3 bases read: TGCTCCAGCAGTCAAGGGGGAGGCCAAGACACCCAGTAC. This gives the protein CSSSQGGGQDTQY. The whole CDR3 protein is CSSSQGGGQDTQYF.

As concerns this clone: The germline and genes are mouse ones. Here the CDR3 reads CSSSQSGGAWAETLYF. Partial CDR3 DNA: TGCTCCAGCAGTCAATCGGGGGGGGCCTGGGCAGAAACGCTGTAT. V gene TRBV23 combines with J gene TRBJ2-3; TRBD2 is the table's D call and was not checked against the DNA. The read terminates 1 residue before the CDR3 end, so the remaining end is supplied by the germline J gene. The CDR3 loop spans 16 amino acids. CDR1 is KGHTA, CDR2 FQNQQP, per germline.

Comments on this clone: Gene labels here are mouse ones. The read terminates 1 residue before the CDR3 end, so the remaining end is supplied by the germline J gene. V and J are TRBV26 and TRBJ1-4, with D possibly TRBD1 on 5 matching bases. Trimming took 6 bases from V and 1 from J, leaving 6 bases between them. CDR1 is KGHPV, CDR2 FQNQEV, per germline (reference sequence). This CDR3 has 13 amino acids. CDR3 protein: CASRDNSNERLFF. CDR3 DNA, as far as it was read: TGTGCCAGCAGGGACAATTCCAACGAAAGATTATTT.

Comment on this clone: The genes are named according to mouse. The CDR3 end is not reached by the read, which stops 1 residue before it; the germline J gene fills it in. The chain couples TRBV13-1 to TRBJ2-5; 9 bases line up with TRBD1. The CDR3 has 14 amino acids. From germline, CDR1 is NSHNY and CDR2 SYGAGN. The V gene end was trimmed by 5 bases and the J gene end by 5 bases; junction bases not matched to a gene: 6. CDR3 DNA (partial): TGTGCCAGCAGCCGGGGACAGGGTCCAGACACCCAGTAC. It is translated as CASSRGQGPDTQY. The whole CDR3 reads CASSRGQGPDTQYF.

This clone was counted a few times. All gene names here are mouse names. The DNA ends 1 residue before the CDR3 does, and the rest of the CDR3 is filled in from the germline J gene. The chain combines TRBV2 with TRBJ1-4; TRBD1 is a possible D gene (6 bases). Germline V gene data show CDR1 as LGHNA and CDR2 as YSYQKL. V was cut by 5 bases and J by 1 base, with 11 bases left in between. The CDR3 has 15 amino acids. The CDR3 bases that were read are TGTGCCAGCAGCTCCCGGACAGCTTCCAACGAAAGATTATTT. It encodes CASSSRTASNERLF. The full CDR3 reads CASSSRTASNERLFF.

Comment on this clone: Gene names denote mouse genes. The read falls 1 residue short of the CDR3 end, and the missing part is taken from the germline J gene. The rearrangement uses TRBV16 and TRBJ1-4; TRBD1 might be the D (6 bases). The CDR3 is 15 residues long. V shed 5 bases and J shed 0 bases, with 10 bases lying between them. Per germline, CDR1 SGHSA and CDR2 FRNQAP. The sequenced CDR3 bases are TGTGCAAGCAGCCCCGGACAGATTTCCAACGAAAGATTATTT. This codes for CASSPGQISNERLF. The full-length CDR3 reads as CASSPGQISNERLFF.

In regard to this clone: Germline and genes here are mouse. The read comes to an end 1 residue before the CDR3 does, leaving the germline J gene to fill in the end. The chain recombines TRBV26 with TRBJ2-3; D is undetermined. The length of the CDR3 is 16 residues. In germline, CDR1 is KGHPV, CDR2 FQNQEV (reference sequence). The V gene lost 0 bases and the J gene lost 1 base, with 11 bases spanning the gap. This CDR3 is CASSLSGYEGAETLYF. The CDR3 bases that were read are TGTGCCAGCAGTCTGTCAGGGTACGAGGGTGCAGAAACGCTGTAT. Full variable domain (outside the CDR3, taken from reference TRBV26 and TRBJ2-3): NSKVIQTPRYLVKGQGQKAKMRCIPEKGHPVVFWYQQNKNNEFKFLINFQNQEVLQQIDMTEKRFSAECPSNSPCSLEIQSSEAGDSALYLCASSLSGYEGAETLYFGSGTRLTVL.

With regard to this clone: Gene and germline names: mouse. CDR3 DNA, as far as it was read: TGTGCCAGCAGTCTCTTCTGGACTAGTGCAGAAACGCTGTAT. Translating gives CASSLFWTSAETLY. The full CDR3 sequence reads CASSLFWTSAETLYF. This sequence joins TRBV26 and TRBJ2-3; possible D gene TRBD2, 5 bases. The read ends 1 residue early relative to the CDR3; the germline J gene fills the gap. Germline CDR1 KGHPV, CDR2 FQNQEV (reference sequence). Trimming pared 3 bases from V and 0 bases from J, leaving 10 bases between. This CDR3 is 15 amino acids long.

By share of the sample, this clone is medium-sized. The gene names here belong to mouse. The DNA read from the CDR3 is TGTGCCAGCACCACCGGGACAGTCAACGAAAGATTATTT. It yields the protein CASTTGTVNERLF. The whole CDR3 protein is CASTTGTVNERLFF. The V gene is TRBV26, the J gene TRBJ1-4; the match to TRBD1 covers 7 bases. The read stops 1 residue short of the end of the CDR3; the missing end is completed from the germline J gene. The V gene's germline CDR1 is KGHPV and CDR2 FQNQEV (reference sequence). This CDR3 comprises 14 residues. Trimming took 7 bases from V and 4 from J; bases not matched to a gene: 6.

A remark on this clone: Gene names and germline match the mouse. The CDR3 end is not reached by the read, which stops 1 residue before it; the germline J gene fills it in. This chain uses TRBV23 with TRBJ2-1; the listed D gene, TRBD1, was not tested against the DNA. Germline CDR1 KGHTA, CDR2 FQNQQP. CDR3 length: 15 residues. The sequenced CDR3 bases are TGCTCCAGCAGTCGACAGGGGGCGACATATGCTGAGCAGTTC. It specifies CSSSRQGATYAEQF. The entire CDR3 protein reads CSSSRQGATYAEQFF. The full variable domain, in which reference TRBV23 and TRBJ2-1 provide the parts outside the CDR3, is DAAVTQKPRYLIKMKGQEAEMKCIPEKGHTAVFWYQQKQSKELKFLIYFQNQQPLDQIDMVKERFSAVCPSSSLCSLGIRTCEAEDSALYLCSSSRQGATYAEQFFGPGTRLTVL.

For this clone: Mouse gene names and germline throughout. With the read ending 1 residue before the CDR3 end, the germline J gene is used to fill in that end. This sequence joins TRBV23 and TRBJ1-3. The germline V gene has CDR1 KGHTA and CDR2 FQNQQP. The length of the CDR3 is 15 residues. Partial CDR3 DNA: TGCTCCAGCAGTCAATCTGGGACTTCTGGAAATACGCTCTAT. Translating it yields CSSSQSGTSGNTLY. The CDR3 in full is CSSSQSGTSGNTLYF.

This clone was seen once. Gene names refer to mouse genes. The sequenced fragment ends 1 residue before the CDR3 boundary, so the rest is inferred from the germline J gene. The chain carries TRBV3 and TRBJ2-5; TRBD1 might be the D (5 bases). The CDR3 sequence is 12 residues long. V was pared by 1 base and J by 6 bases, with 5 bases between. Per germline, CDR1 SNHLY and CDR2 FYNGKV (reference sequence). CDR3 DNA (partial): TGTGCCAGCAGCTTAGAGGGGGACACCCAGTAC. It codes for CASSLEGDTQY. The CDR3 in its entirety is CASSLEGDTQYF.

This clone turned up a few times. Mouse names are used for the genes. The CDR3 extends 1 residue past the end of the read, so its final part is completed from the germline J gene. V is TRBV3 and J is TRBJ2-7, with D possibly being TRBD1 (6 bases). V was clipped by 2 bases and J by 4 bases, with 9 bases between them. CDR1 SNHLY and CDR2 FYNGKV come from the germline V gene (reference sequence). This CDR3 spans 13 amino acids. CDR3 amino acids: CASSLYQGYEQYF. CDR3 DNA, as far as it was read: TGTGCCAGCAGCTTATACCAGGGGTATGAACAGTAC.

As to this clone: All gene names here are mouse names. The CDR3 sequence is CASSQDRPNTEVFF. CDR3 DNA, as far as it was read: TGTGCCAGCAGCCAAGACAGGCCAAACACAGAAGTCTTC. The chain joins TRBV5 to TRBJ1-1; no definite D call. The CDR3 end lies 1 residue beyond the end of the read and is filled in from the germline J gene. CDR3 length: 14 amino acids. Germline V gives CDR1 LGHNA, CDR2 YNLKQL (reference sequence). Between the trimmed V and J ends, which lost 0 bases and 0 bases, there was a span of 5 bases.

This clone was detected a few times. The genes are named according to mouse. Sequencing ends 1 residue short of the CDR3 end; the germline J gene provides the rest. The gene calls are TRBV26 and TRBJ1-4; D remains ambiguous. Germline-derived CDR1 and CDR2 are KGHPV and FQNQEV (reference sequence). The CDR3 length is 14 residues. The V end lost 5 bases, the J end lost 0 bases, and 7 bases lay between the germline ends. The DNA read from the CDR3 is TGTGCCAGCAGTTTGACATTTTCCAACGAAAGATTATTT. Its protein product is CASSLTFSNERLF. The whole CDR3 protein reads CASSLTFSNERLFF. Supplemented by reference TRBV26 and TRBJ1-4, the full variable domain reads NSKVIQTPRYLVKGQGQKAKMRCIPEKGHPVVFWYQQNKNNEFKFLINFQNQEVLQQIDMTEKRFSAECPSNSPCSLEIQSSEAGDSALYLCASSLTFSNERLFFGHGTKLSVL.

This clone was found a few times. The gene names here belong to mouse. The CDR3 end is not reached by the read, which stops 1 residue before it; the germline J gene fills it in. The chain links TRBV26 to TRBJ1-2, with 7 bases matching TRBD1. This CDR3 contains 14 residues. The germline V gene has CDR1 KGHPV and CDR2 FQNQEV (reference sequence). With 3 bases clipped from V and 3 bases from J, the junction kept 4 bases outside the gene matches. The sequenced part of the CDR3 DNA is TGTGCCAGCAGTCTTGGCAGGGGGGACTCCGACTACACC. Residues: CASSLGRGDSDYT. The complete CDR3 sequence is CASSLGRGDSDYTF.

A word on this clone: Mouse gene names apply. The read finishes 1 residue shy of the CDR3 end, and the germline J gene is used to complete it. The chain joins TRBV13-2 to TRBJ1-1, with unresolved D. CDR1 is NNHNN and CDR2 is SYGAGS in the germline V gene (reference sequence). V was shortened by 1 base and J by 0 bases, with 10 bases between the two germline ends. This CDR3 has 15 residues. This CDR3 reads CASGDLSTANTEVFF. The DNA read from the CDR3 is TGTGCCAGCGGTGATCTCTCCACTGCAAACACAGAAGTCTTC.

In the case of this clone: The genes are named according to mouse. With the read ending 1 residue before the CDR3 end, the germline J gene is used to fill in that end. The chain uses TRBV16 and TRBJ2-5; D unresolved. Germline CDR1 and CDR2: SGHSA and FRNQAP. With 5 bases removed from V and 0 bases from J, the gap between germline ends came to 6 bases. The CDR3 covers 13 residues. CDR3 amino acids: CASSRFNQDTQYF. CDR3 DNA (partial): TGTGCAAGCAGCAGATTTAACCAAGACACCCAGTAC.

To note about this clone: Gene names are the mouse ones. The read comes to an end 1 residue before the CDR3 does, leaving the germline J gene to fill in the end. V usage is TRBV19 and J usage is TRBJ1-5; D is undetermined. Trimming left V 5 bases short and J 7 bases short, with 7 bases between. The CDR3 spans 11 residues. Germline assignment: CDR1 FNHDT and CDR2 SITEND (reference sequence). The sequenced CDR3 bases are TGTGCCAGCAGCCGGCCTCAGGCTCCGCTT. As protein: CASSRPQAPL. From start to end, the CDR3 is CASSRPQAPLF.

Worth noting for this clone: Gene names and germline refer to mouse. The CDR3 is cut off 1 residue early in the read; its end comes from the germline J gene. This rearrangement joins TRBV3 to TRBJ1-3; D unclear. V was cut by 5 bases and J by 0 bases, with 8 bases left in between. The CDR3 extends over 14 amino acids. Germline V gene data show CDR1 as SNHLY and CDR2 as FYNGKV (reference sequence). The CDR3 is CASSKAVSGNTLYF. Partial CDR3 DNA: TGTGCCAGCAGCAAGGCGGTTTCTGGAAATACGCTCTAT.

This clone was detected only once. Gene names and germline match the mouse. The read ends 1 residue early relative to the CDR3; the germline J gene fills the gap. The chain links TRBV22 to TRBJ2-4. TRBV22 is a listed pseudogene. The CDR3 sequence is 12 residues long. CDR3 DNA, as far as it was read: TGTGCCAGCAGTGCACGTCAAAACACCTTGTAC. Amino acids: CASSARQNTLY. The complete CDR3 protein is CASSARQNTLYF.

Details on this clone: Mouse germline and gene names are used. The missing CDR3 end, 1 residue past where the read stops, is filled in from the germline J gene. The V gene is TRBV23, the J gene TRBJ2-5; TRBD2, the D gene given by the table, was not confirmed from the DNA. Per the germline V gene, CDR1 is KGHTA and CDR2 is FQNQQP. The CDR3 has 16 residues. CDR3 in amino acids: CSSSQSAGGAQDTQYF. The DNA read from the CDR3 is TGCTCCAGCAGTCAATCGGCTGGGGGGGCGCAAGACACCCAGTAC.

Comments on this clone: The genes are named according to mouse. The sequence runs out 1 residue before the end of the CDR3; the remainder is reconstructed from the germline J gene. This chain uses TRBV16 with TRBJ2-7, with D perhaps matching TRBD1 or TRBD2 (5 bases each). This CDR3 region has 13 residues. V was clipped by 1 base and J by 1 base, with 5 bases between them. Looked up from germline, CDR1 is SGHSA and CDR2 is FRNQAP. CDR3 in amino acids: CASSLGGSYEQYF. Partial CDR3 DNA: TGTGCAAGCAGCTTAGGGGGGTCCTATGAACAGTAC.

On this clone itself: Germline and genes: mouse. Read sequence stops 1 residue before the CDR3 end, and the germline J gene provides the missing end. The genes are TRBV23 and TRBJ1-6; TRBD1, the table's D call, lacks a check against the DNA. TRBJ1-6 is labeled an ORF, and its function is uncertain. CDR1 is KGHTA and CDR2 is FQNQQP in the germline V gene. The CDR3 is 13 residues long. The CDR3 is CSSSPRYNSPLYF. The sequenced part of the CDR3 DNA is TGCTCCAGCAGTCCCAGATATAATTCGCCCCTCTAC.